This T cell receptor beta chain came from a study of blood T cell repertoires in COVID-19. Assay: immunoSEQ multiplex PCR; the TCRdb copy retains only in-frame clones and omits some. There are hundreds of thousands of clones in the sample; over 70% occur only once, and just under 6.5% lies in the top ten. The V segment lost 7 bases and the J segment 7 bases; nucleotides outside the gene matches: 12. The CDR3 totals 15 residues. Germline lookup yields CDR1 KGHDR and CDR2 SFDVKD. The rearrangement joins TRBV24-1 to TRBJ2-4, with 7 bases aligning to TRBD1. The sample consisted of peripheral blood. The TCR sequence derives from a woman between 50 and 59 years old with COVID-19, enrolled during active disease. The CDR3 spells CATRRIGGRSNIQYF. In DNA form, the CDR3 reads TGTGCCACCAGGCGAATAGGGGGCAGGTCGAACATTCAGTACTTC.